This T cell receptor beta chain is drawn from a study of CD8 T cells in ankylosing spondylitis. Points from the study as a whole: Significant enrichment of disease-linked clones was reported in matched ankylosing spondylitis synovial fluid. A motif in TCR beta, a set of about 8 highly homologous variants, appeared characteristic of ankylosing spondylitis blood.

This clonotype has at least ten counts. No antigen is known for it. CDR3 length: 17 residues. Between the trimmed V and J ends, which lost 5 bases and 0 bases, there was a span of 14 bases. Germline loops: CDR1 MNHNS, CDR2 SASEGT. Making the TCR beta libraries involved quantitative 5'-RACE with molecular barcodes. TCRdb used MiXCR to reprocess the 5' RACE reads, holding one entry per CDR3 protein. The repertoire holds under 150,000 distinct CDR3 sequences, with roughly 8% as singletons. This TCR was recovered from a male donor with ankylosing spondylitis. Specimen: synovial fluid, either unsorted or a sorted T cell fraction (not recorded which). The rearrangement links TRBV6-1 to TRBJ2-6, with D tentatively TRBD1 (5 bases). The CDR3 loop is CASSQGALSSGANVLTF. DNA of the CDR3: TGTGCCAGCAGTCAGGGTGCACTCTCCTCTGGGGCCAACGTCCTGACTTTC.